A selection of T cell receptor beta chains follows, all from one sample in a study of human T cells and chemical hapten exposure. TCRdb reprocessed the RACE reads via MiXCR and lists one record per CDR3 protein. Of approximately 49,000 distinct CDR3 sequences detected, about 9% appear once; the ten largest clones hold approximately 4.5%. The sequenced sample was whole blood, obtained in connection with sensitization to the hapten diphenylcyclopropenone (DPC). All receptors come from a woman aged 45-65 years with alopecia areata. Some clones in this sample may be carry-over from other donors' samples. CDR3s include the opening cysteine and the closing phenylalanine or tryptophan. The D gene is left open where the match is weak. Not every row has a clone size; where given, it reads once, few, many or a size class.

clone_size d_call j_call v_call cdr3_aa cdr3_nt
NA NA TRBJ2-3 TRBV28 CASIHADTQYF TGTGCCAGCATCCATGCAGATACGCAGTATTTT
many NA TRBJ1-4 TRBV5-1 CASSLHRGAGEKLFF TGCGCCAGCAGCCTACATCGGGGCGCGGGTGAAAAACTGTTTTTT
NA TRBD1 TRBJ1-5 TRBV19 CASSAYTGTGTNQPQHF TGTGCCAGTAGTGCCTACACCGGGACAGGGACTAATCAGCCCCAGCATTTT
many TRBD2 TRBJ2-1 TRBV10-2 CASLSTSGDNEQFF TGCGCCAGTCTGTCGACTAGCGGGGACAATGAGCAGTTCTTC
many NA TRBJ2-2 TRBV7-8 CASSLARHPTGELFF TGTGCCAGCAGCTTAGCGCGTCACCCCACCGGGGAGCTGTTTTTT
few TRBD1 TRBJ2-7 TRBV28 CASSPPGTGGREQYF TGTGCCAGCAGTCCTCCCGGGACAGGGGGCAGGGAGCAGTACTTC
many TRBD2 TRBJ2-1 TRBV20-1 CSALLAGIYNEQFF TGCAGTGCGCTACTAGCGGGAATTTACAATGAGCAGTTCTTC
many NA TRBJ2-1 TRBV28 CASSFREQFF TGTGCCAGCAGTTTCAGGGAGCAGTTCTTC
NA TRBD1 TRBJ1-5 TRBV27 CASSPGTDNQPQHF TGTGCCAGCAGTCCCGGGACAGACAATCAGCCCCAGCATTTT
few NA TRBJ1-3 TRBV28 CASSLTSSGNTIYF TGTGCCAGCAGTTTAACGTCCTCTGGAAACACCATATATTTT
NA NA TRBJ2-1 TRBV6-5 CASRESISTAEQFF TGTGCCAGCAGGGAGTCGATCTCAACCGCTGAGCAGTTCTTC
few NA TRBJ1-3 TRBV4-3 CASSQDPSGVTSGNTIYF TGCGCCAGCAGCCAGGACCCTTCGGGGGTAACCTCTGGAAACACCATATATTTT
many NA TRBJ1-2 TRBV29-1 CSVEGQEKRTGGYTF TGCAGCGTTGAGGGTCAAGAGAAGAGAACGGGGGGCTACACCTTC